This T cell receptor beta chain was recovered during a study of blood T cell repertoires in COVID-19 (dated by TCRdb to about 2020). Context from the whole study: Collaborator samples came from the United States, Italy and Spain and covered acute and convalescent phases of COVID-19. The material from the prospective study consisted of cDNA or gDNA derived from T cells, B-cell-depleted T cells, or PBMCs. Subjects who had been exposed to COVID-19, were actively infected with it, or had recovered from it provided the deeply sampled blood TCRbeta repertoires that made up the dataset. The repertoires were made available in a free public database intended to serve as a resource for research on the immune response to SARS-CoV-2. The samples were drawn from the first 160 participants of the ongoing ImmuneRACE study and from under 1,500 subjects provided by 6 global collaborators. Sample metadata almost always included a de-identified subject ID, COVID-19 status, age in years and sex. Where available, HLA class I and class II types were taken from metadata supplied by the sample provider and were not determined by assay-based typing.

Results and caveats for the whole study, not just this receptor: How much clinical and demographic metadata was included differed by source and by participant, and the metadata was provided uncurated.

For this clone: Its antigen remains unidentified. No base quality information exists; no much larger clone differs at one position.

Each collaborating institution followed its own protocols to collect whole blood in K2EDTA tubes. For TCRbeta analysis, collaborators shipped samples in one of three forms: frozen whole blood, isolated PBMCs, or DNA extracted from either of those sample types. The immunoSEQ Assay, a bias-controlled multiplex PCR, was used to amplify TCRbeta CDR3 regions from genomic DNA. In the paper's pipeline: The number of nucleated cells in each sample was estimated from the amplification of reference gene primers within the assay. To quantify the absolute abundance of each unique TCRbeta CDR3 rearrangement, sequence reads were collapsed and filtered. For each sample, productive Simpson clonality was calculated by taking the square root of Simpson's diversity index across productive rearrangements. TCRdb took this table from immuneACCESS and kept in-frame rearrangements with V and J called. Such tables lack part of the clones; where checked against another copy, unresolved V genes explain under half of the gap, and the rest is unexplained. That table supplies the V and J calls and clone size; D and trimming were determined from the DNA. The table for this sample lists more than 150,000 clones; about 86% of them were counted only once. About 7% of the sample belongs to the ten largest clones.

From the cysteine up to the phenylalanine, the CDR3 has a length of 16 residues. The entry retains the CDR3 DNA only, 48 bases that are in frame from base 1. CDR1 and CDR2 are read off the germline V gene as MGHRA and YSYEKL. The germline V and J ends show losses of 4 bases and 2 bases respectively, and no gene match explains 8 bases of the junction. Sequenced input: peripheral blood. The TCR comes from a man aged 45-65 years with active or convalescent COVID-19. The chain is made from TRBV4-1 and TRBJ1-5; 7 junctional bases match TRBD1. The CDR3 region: CASSLADRDGNQPQHF. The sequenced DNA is TGCGCCAGCAGCCTGGCTGACAGGGACGGCAATCAGCCCCAGCATTTT.